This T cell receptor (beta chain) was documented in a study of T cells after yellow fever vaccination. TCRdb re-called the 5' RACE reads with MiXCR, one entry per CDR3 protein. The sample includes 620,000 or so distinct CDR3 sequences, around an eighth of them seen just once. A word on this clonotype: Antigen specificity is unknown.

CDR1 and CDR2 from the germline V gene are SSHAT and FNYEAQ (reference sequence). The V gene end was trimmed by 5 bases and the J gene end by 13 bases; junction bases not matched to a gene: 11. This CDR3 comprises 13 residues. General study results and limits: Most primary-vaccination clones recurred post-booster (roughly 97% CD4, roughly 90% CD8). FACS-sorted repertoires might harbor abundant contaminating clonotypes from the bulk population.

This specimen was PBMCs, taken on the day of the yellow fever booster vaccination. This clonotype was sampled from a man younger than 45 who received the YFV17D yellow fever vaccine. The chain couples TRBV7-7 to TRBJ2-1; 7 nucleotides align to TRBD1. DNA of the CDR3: TGTGCCAGCAGCCCAGAACAGGGGTTTGAACAGTTCTTC. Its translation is CASSPEQGFEQFF.